The rows below give T cell receptor beta chains drawn from one sample of a study of cytomegalovirus exposure and HLA in healthy donors. Profiled with immunoSEQ multiplex PCR; TCRdb holds only in-frame clones, not every one. The table has about 200,000 clones, approximately 85% seen once. The sample consisted of PBMCs. Source of these receptors: a woman aged 50 to 65 in good health and CMV-seropositive. Both conserved end residues are part of each CDR3. The D gene is left open where the match is weak. Size tells how often a clone was seen (once, few, many) or the class of an expanded clone, and some rows leave it out.

V gene: TRBV18
J gene: TRBJ1-4
CDR3 length: 12
clone size: .
D gene: .
CDR3 protein: CASSAVNEKLFF
CDR3 DNA: TGTGCCAGCTCAGCGGTTAATGAAAAACTGTTTTTT

V gene: TRBV27
J gene: TRBJ1-3
CDR3 length: 16
clone size: .
D gene: .
CDR3 protein: CASSSHGDFSGNTIYF
CDR3 DNA: TGTGCCAGCAGCAGCCATGGGGACTTCTCTGGAAACACCATATATTTT

V gene: TRBV6-5
J gene: TRBJ2-1
CDR3 length: 16
clone size: .
D gene: TRBD2
CDR3 protein: CASSFRLAGGYNEQFF
CDR3 DNA: TGTGCCAGCAGTTTTCGACTAGCGGGGGGTTACAATGAGCAGTTCTTC

V gene: TRBV29-1
J gene: TRBJ1-3
CDR3 length: 12
clone size: few
D gene: .
CDR3 protein: CSVRNRSSTIYF
CDR3 DNA: TGCAGCGTTAGAAACAGGAGCTCCACCATATATTTT

V gene: TRBV2
J gene: TRBJ1-5
CDR3 length: 15
clone size: .
D gene: .
CDR3 protein: CASSEGGVGNQPQHF
CDR3 DNA: TGTGCCAGCAGTGAGGGAGGGGTTGGGAATCAGCCCCAGCATTTT

V gene: TRBV18
J gene: TRBJ2-3
CDR3 length: 17
clone size: .
D gene: TRBD2
CDR3 protein: CASSLSHSAGGTDTQYF
CDR3 DNA: TGTGCCAGCTCACTATCCCATTCAGCGGGAGGCACAGATACGCAGTATTTT

V gene: TRBV5-4
J gene: TRBJ1-1
CDR3 length: 15
clone size: .
D gene: .
CDR3 protein: CASSLTQGGRTEAFF
CDR3 DNA: TGTGCCAGCAGCTTGACCCAGGGAGGGCGCACTGAAGCTTTCTTT

V gene: TRBV18
J gene: TRBJ2-3
CDR3 length: 17
clone size: .
D gene: TRBD2
CDR3 protein: CASSPPLAGKATDTQYF
CDR3 DNA: TGTGCCAGCTCACCACCATTAGCGGGAAAGGCCACAGATACGCAGTATTTT

V gene: TRBV19
J gene: TRBJ2-7
CDR3 length: 12
clone size: .
D gene: TRBD1
CDR3 protein: CASSRDRSEQYF
CDR3 DNA: TGTGCCAGCTCCCGGGACAGGAGCGAGCAGTACTTC

V gene: TRBV6-5
J gene: TRBJ2-7
CDR3 length: 14
clone size: .
D gene: .
CDR3 protein: CASTRSGHLYEQYF
CDR3 DNA: TGTGCCAGCACGCGATCGGGACACTTATACGAGCAGTACTTC

V gene: TRBV25-1
J gene: TRBJ2-1
CDR3 length: 13
clone size: .
D gene: .
CDR3 protein: CASSESRLDEQFF
CDR3 DNA: TGTGCCAGCAGTGAATCCCGACTAGATGAGCAGTTCTTC

V gene: TRBV13
J gene: TRBJ2-1
CDR3 length: 15
clone size: .
D gene: .
CDR3 protein: CASSLGTPVGNEQFF
CDR3 DNA: TGTGCCAGCAGCTTAGGGACTCCCGTTGGCAATGAGCAGTTCTTC

V gene: TRBV6-5
J gene: TRBJ1-2
CDR3 length: 13
clone size: .
D gene: .
CDR3 protein: CAASPGHNYGYTF
CDR3 DNA: TGTGCCGCTTCGCCAGGGCATAACTATGGCTACACCTTC

V gene: TRBV7-9
J gene: TRBJ2-5
CDR3 length: 14
clone size: .
D gene: .
CDR3 protein: CASSPLKGVETQYF
CDR3 DNA: TGTGCCAGCAGCCCCCTGAAGGGAGTGGAGACCCAGTACTTC

V gene: TRBV2
J gene: TRBJ1-5
CDR3 length: 16
clone size: .
D gene: .
CDR3 protein: CASSVLTGNSNQPQHF
CDR3 DNA: TGTGCCAGCAGTGTACTGACAGGTAATAGCAATCAGCCCCAGCATTTT